This T cell receptor beta chain was recorded in a study of cytomegalovirus exposure and HLA in healthy donors. The PCR was carried out with 60 Vbeta primers and 13 Jbeta primers. Using immunoSEQ multiplex PCR, the repertoire was profiled, and TCRdb retains in-frame clones only, with some absent. The sample has roughly 100,000 clones, 71% seen once; the top ten hold approximately 2.8%. Per the germline V gene, CDR1 is MNHEY and CDR2 is SMNVEV (reference sequence). CDR3 size: 13 residues. V gave up 9 bases and J gave up 4 bases; unmatched junction bases: 6. The sequencing input was PBMCs. This chain uses TRBV27 with TRBJ1-2; 9 bases match TRBD1. The TCR originated in a female donor in good health and CMV-seronegative. The DNA for the CDR3 is TGTGCCAGTGCCCCGGACAGGGGCTATGGCTACACCTTC. It translates to CASAPDRGYGYTF.